Listed here are 2 T cell receptor beta chains from one sample, sequenced in a study of blood T cells in healthy people across ages. Primers used in a second PCR of about 6 to 11 cycles were a sample-barcoded 5' primer and a J-beta primer mix. TCRdb used MiXCR to reprocess the 5' RACE reads, holding one entry per CDR3 protein. The table includes 1.5 million to 2 million distinct CDR3 sequences, about 32% detected once. Input material: blood. Every receptor here comes from a woman in her twenties or thirties in good health.

The gene calls are TRBV20-1 and TRBJ2-1, with D hard to call. V lost 0 bases, J lost 10 bases, and 16 bases lay in between. CDR1 and CDR2 (germline): DFQATT, SNEGSKA (reference sequence). This CDR3 region has 14 residues. The CDR3 nucleotides are TGCAGTGCTAGAGATCTCCGAAAGGGTCGGGAGCAGTTCTTC. Amino acids: CSARDLRKGREQFF.

This clonotype was detected a few times. The V and J genes are TRBV6-6 and TRBJ2-7; 7 nucleotides align to TRBD1. V trimming: 0 bases; J trimming: 0 bases; junction bases outside the gene matches: 5. Per germline, CDR1 MNHNY and CDR2 SVGAGI (reference sequence). The CDR3 extends over 16 amino acids. For the CDR3, the DNA is TGTGCCAGCAGTTACTCGTCGCAGGGGGACTCCTACGAGCAGTACTTC. As protein: CASSYSSQGDSYEQYF.